The rows below give T cell receptor beta chains drawn from one sample of a study of PD-1 blockade in classical Hodgkin lymphoma. Generated by immunoSEQ multiplex PCR, the TCRdb table keeps only in-frame clones and is missing some. There are some 8,700 clones in the sample; around 88% occur only once, and under 35% lies in the top ten. The sequencing used peripheral blood mononuclear cells (PBMCs), collected before the fourth cycle of nivolumab. These TCRs come from a human donor with classical Hodgkin lymphoma. Each CDR3 is given with its conserved first and last residue. Each record gives: clone size, D gene, V gene, J gene, CDR3 protein, CDR3 DNA. D genes are given only for firm matches. Clone size, where shown, is once, few, many, or a class for clones that have expanded.

size: -; D: TRBD2; V: TRBV14; J: TRBJ2-1; CDR3: CASSQERREAPIWNEQFF; DNA: TGTGCCAGCAGCCAAGAACGTCGGGAGGCCCCCATTTGGAATGAGCAGTTCTTC
size: once; D: -; V: TRBV7-9; J: TRBJ1-1; CDR3: CASSARQVYNTEAFF; DNA: TGTGCCAGCAGCGCCAGACAGGTTTATAACACTGAAGCTTTCTTT
size: -; D: -; V: TRBV7-2; J: TRBJ2-1; CDR3: CASSSPGRNEQFF; DNA: TGTGCCAGCAGCTCCCCGGGTAGGAATGAGCAGTTCTTC
size: medium-sized; D: TRBD1; V: TRBV12-5; J: TRBJ2-7; CDR3: CANPPPDRGLTYEQYF; DNA: TGTGCTAACCCTCCCCCTGACAGGGGGTTAACCTACGAGCAGTACTTC
size: -; D: TRBD1; V: TRBV5-6; J: TRBJ1-1; CDR3: CASSRGQGETEAFF; DNA: TGTGCCAGCAGCAGGGGACAGGGGGAAACTGAAGCTTTCTTT
size: -; D: TRBD2; V: TRBV11-2; J: TRBJ2-3; CDR3: CASSPEGAGRYVRTQYF; DNA: TGTGCCAGCAGCCCCGAAGGAGCGGGAAGGTACGTTCGTACGCAGTATTTT
size: -; D: -; V: TRBV7-9; J: TRBJ2-3; CDR3: CASSRDTLTDTQYF; DNA: TGTGCCAGCAGCCGAGACACCCTCACAGATACGCAGTATTTT
size: -; D: -; V: TRBV27; J: TRBJ2-7; CDR3: CASSPRVAYEQYF; DNA: TGTGCCAGCAGTCCTCGAGTGGCCTACGAGCAGTACTTC
size: once; D: -; V: TRBV10-3; J: TRBJ2-2; CDR3: CAISEPGQSANTGELFF; DNA: TGTGCCATCAGTGAGCCTGGACAGTCCGCGAACACCGGGGAGCTGTTTTTT
size: -; D: -; V: TRBV5-6; J: TRBJ2-3; CDR3: CASSLLAGVTSLDTQYF; DNA: TGTGCCAGCAGCTTGTTGGCTGGGGTTACCTCTTTGGATACGCAGTATTTT
size: -; D: -; V: TRBV28; J: TRBJ2-3; CDR3: CASSLYRHKATLADTQYF; DNA: TGTGCCAGCAGTTTATACCGCCACAAGGCAACATTGGCGGATACGCAGTATTTT
size: -; D: TRBD1; V: TRBV10-3; J: TRBJ1-1; CDR3: CAIRTGGYTEAFF; DNA: TGTGCCATCAGGACAGGGGGTTACACTGAAGCTTTCTTT
size: -; D: -; V: TRBV12-5; J: TRBJ1-5; CDR3: CASGLIGGSNQPQHF; DNA: TGTGCTAGTGGTTTGATTGGCGGTAGCAATCAGCCCCAGCATTTT
size: -; D: -; V: TRBV10-3; J: TRBJ2-1; CDR3: CAASGTLSYNEQFF; DNA: TGTGCCGCCTCCGGGACCCTCTCCTACAATGAGCAGTTCTTC
size: -; D: -; V: TRBV29-1; J: TRBJ1-2; CDR3: CSVEWQGWSGYTF; DNA: TGCAGCGTTGAATGGCAGGGCTGGTCCGGCTACACCTTC
size: -; D: TRBD1; V: TRBV25-1; J: TRBJ1-2; CDR3: CASSETQGIYGYTF; DNA: TGTGCCAGCAGTGAAACACAGGGGATCTATGGCTACACCTTC
size: -; D: TRBD2; V: TRBV6-6; J: TRBJ2-3; CDR3: CASSYPSGSTDTQYF; DNA: TGTGCCAGCAGTTACCCTAGCGGGAGCACAGATACGCAGTATTTT
size: -; D: -; V: TRBV27; J: TRBJ1-1; CDR3: CASSPLAVNTEAFF; DNA: TGTGCCAGCAGTCCCCTAGCAGTGAACACTGAAGCTTTCTTT
size: -; D: TRBD2; V: TRBV7-9; J: TRBJ2-7; CDR3: CASSFGGRGNEQYF; DNA: TGTGCCAGCAGCTTCGGCGGGAGGGGGAACGAGCAGTACTTC
size: -; D: -; V: TRBV5-4; J: TRBJ2-1; CDR3: CASSLEGGPYNEQFF; DNA: TGTGCCAGCAGCTTGGAGGGGGGACCCTACAATGAGCAGTTCTTC
size: once; D: TRBD1; V: TRBV27; J: TRBJ1-2; CDR3: CASSLKQGGGNGYTF; DNA: TGTGCCAGCAGTTTAAAACAGGGGGGAGGGAATGGCTACACCTTC
size: once; D: -; V: TRBV7-9; J: TRBJ1-1; CDR3: CASSLVGANTEAFF; DNA: TGTGCCAGCAGCTTAGTTGGCGCCAACACTGAAGCTTTCTTT
size: -; D: -; V: TRBV10-2; J: TRBJ2-7; CDR3: CASSESWGPYEQYF; DNA: TGCGCCAGCAGTGAGTCTTGGGGACCCTACGAGCAGTACTTC
size: -; D: -; V: TRBV6-5; J: TRBJ2-5; CDR3: CASSYDVGGTQETQYF; DNA: TGTGCCAGCAGTTACGACGTAGGCGGGACACAAGAGACCCAGTACTTC
size: -; D: -; V: TRBV7-3; J: TRBJ2-3; CDR3: CASSLSGPTQYF; DNA: TGTGCCAGCAGCTTATCCGGACCTACGCAGTATTTT
size: once; D: TRBD1; V: TRBV2; J: TRBJ1-2; CDR3: CASSAGTGFFQGGGYTF; DNA: TGTGCCAGCAGTGCCGGGACAGGGTTCTTTCAGGGTGGTGGCTACACCTTC
size: -; D: TRBD1; V: TRBV7-2; J: TRBJ2-7; CDR3: CASSLVTGGSYYEQYF; DNA: TGTGCCAGCAGCTTAGTTACAGGGGGCTCATACTACGAGCAGTACTTC
size: -; D: -; V: TRBV7-3; J: TRBJ2-1; CDR3: CASSLSPSRSSYNEQFF; DNA: TGTGCCAGCAGCTTAAGCCCGAGTAGGAGCTCCTACAATGAGCAGTTCTTC
size: -; D: -; V: TRBV5-4; J: TRBJ1-2; CDR3: CASSLGQQDGYTF; DNA: TGTGCCAGCAGCTTGGGGCAACAGGACGGCTACACCTTC
size: few; D: -; V: TRBV19; J: TRBJ1-4; CDR3: CASSIDEADNEKLFF; DNA: TGTGCCAGTAGTATCGATGAGGCAGATAATGAAAAACTGTTTTTT
size: -; D: -; V: TRBV27; J: TRBJ2-1; CDR3: CASSVVTGYNEQFF; DNA: TGTGCCAGCAGTGTAGTTACCGGCTACAATGAGCAGTTCTTC
size: -; D: -; V: TRBV25-1; J: TRBJ2-2; CDR3: CATKGQGPLRGTGELFF; DNA: TGTGCCACCAAAGGTCAGGGGCCCCTTCGAGGGACCGGGGAGCTGTTTTTT
size: -; D: -; V: TRBV10-3; J: TRBJ2-7; CDR3: CAISVSSYEQYF; DNA: TGTGCCATCAGTGTAAGCTCCTACGAGCAGTACTTC
size: -; D: -; V: TRBV28; J: TRBJ2-7; CDR3: CASSLLAGEQYF; DNA: TGTGCCAGCAGTTTGCTAGCTGGCGAGCAGTACTTC
size: -; D: -; V: TRBV19; J: TRBJ1-3; CDR3: CASSTLGELEDTIYF; DNA: TGTGCCAGTAGTACCTTAGGGGAACTGGAAGACACCATATATTTT
size: -; D: TRBD1; V: TRBV9; J: TRBJ1-1; CDR3: CASSRDSGGNTEAFF; DNA: TGTGCCAGCAGTCGGGACAGCGGGGGGAACACTGAAGCTTTCTTT
size: few; D: TRBD1; V: TRBV5-6; J: TRBJ2-2; CDR3: CASSSRHRTGLNLPGELFF; DNA: TGTGCCAGCAGCTCCCGCCACCGGACAGGTCTGAATTTGCCCGGGGAGCTGTTTTTT
size: once; D: -; V: TRBV5-4; J: TRBJ2-7; CDR3: CASSHEPGEPRQYF; DNA: TGTGCCAGCAGCCACGAACCTGGCGAACCGCGGCAGTACTTC
size: -; D: -; V: TRBV4-2; J: TRBJ1-1; CDR3: CASSQVGGRGSLNTEAFF; DNA: TGTGCCAGCAGCCAAGTCGGGGGGCGCGGGAGCCTGAACACTGAAGCTTTCTTT
size: -; D: TRBD1; V: TRBV2; J: TRBJ2-1; CDR3: CASNDRVRYNEQFF; DNA: TGTGCCAGCAACGACAGGGTCCGTTACAATGAGCAGTTCTTC
size: -; D: TRBD2; V: TRBV6-1; J: TRBJ2-7; CDR3: CASSEGLAGVYEQYF; DNA: TGTGCCAGCAGTGAAGGGCTAGCGGGAGTGTACGAGCAGTACTTC
size: -; D: TRBD1; V: TRBV19; J: TRBJ1-1; CDR3: CASSLRGQAEAFF; DNA: TGTGCCAGTAGTCTCCGAGGACAGGCTGAGGCTTTCTTT